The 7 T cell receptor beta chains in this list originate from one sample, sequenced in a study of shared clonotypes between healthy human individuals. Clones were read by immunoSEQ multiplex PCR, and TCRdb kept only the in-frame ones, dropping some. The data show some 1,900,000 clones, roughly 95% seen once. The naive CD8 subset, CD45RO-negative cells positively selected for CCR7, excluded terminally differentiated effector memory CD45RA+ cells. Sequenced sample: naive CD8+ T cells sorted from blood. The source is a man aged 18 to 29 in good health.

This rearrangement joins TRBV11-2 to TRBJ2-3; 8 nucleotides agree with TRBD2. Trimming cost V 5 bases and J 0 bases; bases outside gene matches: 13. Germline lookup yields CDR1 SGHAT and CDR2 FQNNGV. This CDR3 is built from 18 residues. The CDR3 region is CASSLGIWRGESTDTQYF. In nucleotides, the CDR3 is TGTGCCAGCAGCCTAGGGATTTGGCGGGGGGAAAGCACAGATACGCAGTATTTT.

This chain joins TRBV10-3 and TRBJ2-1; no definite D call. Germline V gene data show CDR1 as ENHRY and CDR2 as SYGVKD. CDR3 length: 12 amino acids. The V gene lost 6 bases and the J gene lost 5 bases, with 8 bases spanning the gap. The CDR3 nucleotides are TGTGCCATCAGCGTGTATGACAATGAGCAGTTCTTC. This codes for CAISVYDNEQFF.

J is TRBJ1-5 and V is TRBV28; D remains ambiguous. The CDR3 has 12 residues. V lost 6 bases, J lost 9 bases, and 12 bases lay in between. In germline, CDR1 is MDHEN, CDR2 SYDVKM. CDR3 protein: CASSPPRPPQHF. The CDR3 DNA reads TGTGCCAGCAGCCCTCCGAGGCCGCCCCAGCATTTT. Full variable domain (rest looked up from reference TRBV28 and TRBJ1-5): DVKVTQSSRYLVKRTGEKVFLECVQDMDHENMFWYRQDPGLGLRLIYFSYDVKMKEKGDIPEGYSVSREKKERFSLILESASTNQTSMYLCASSPPRPPQHFGDGTRLSIL.

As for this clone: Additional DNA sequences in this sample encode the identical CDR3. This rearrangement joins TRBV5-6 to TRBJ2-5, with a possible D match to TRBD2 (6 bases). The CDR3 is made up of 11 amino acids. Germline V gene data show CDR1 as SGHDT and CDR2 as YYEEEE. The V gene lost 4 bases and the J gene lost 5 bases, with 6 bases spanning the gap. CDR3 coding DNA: TGTGCCAGCAGCCGGGGGGAGACCCAGTACTTC. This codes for CASSRGETQYF.

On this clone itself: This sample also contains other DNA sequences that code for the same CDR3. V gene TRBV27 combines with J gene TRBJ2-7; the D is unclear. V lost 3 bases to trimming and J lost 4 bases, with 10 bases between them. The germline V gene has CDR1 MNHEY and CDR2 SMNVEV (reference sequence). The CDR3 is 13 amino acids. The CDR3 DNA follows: TGTGCCAGCAGTTTTACCCCCTCGTACGAGCAGTACTTC. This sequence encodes CASSFTPSYEQYF.

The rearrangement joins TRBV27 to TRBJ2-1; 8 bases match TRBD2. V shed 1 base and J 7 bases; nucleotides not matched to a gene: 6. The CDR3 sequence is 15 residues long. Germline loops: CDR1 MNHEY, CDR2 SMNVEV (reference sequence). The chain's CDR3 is CASSLWLAGVNEQFF. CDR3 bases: TGTGCCAGCAGTTTATGGCTAGCGGGTGTGAATGAGCAGTTCTTC.

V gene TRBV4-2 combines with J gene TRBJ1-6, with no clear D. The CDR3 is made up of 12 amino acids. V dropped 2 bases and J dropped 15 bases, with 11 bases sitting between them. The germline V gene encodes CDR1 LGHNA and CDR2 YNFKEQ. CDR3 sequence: CASSQNSLLLHF. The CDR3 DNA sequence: TGTGCCAGCAGCCAAAACAGCCTCCTCCTCCACTTT.